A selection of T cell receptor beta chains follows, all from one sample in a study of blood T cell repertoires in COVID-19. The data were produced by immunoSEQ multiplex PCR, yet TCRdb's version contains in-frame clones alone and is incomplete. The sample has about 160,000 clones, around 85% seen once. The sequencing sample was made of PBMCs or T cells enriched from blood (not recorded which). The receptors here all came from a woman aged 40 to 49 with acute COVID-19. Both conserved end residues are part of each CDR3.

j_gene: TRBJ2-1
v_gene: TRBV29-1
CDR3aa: CSVERGTIGNEQFF

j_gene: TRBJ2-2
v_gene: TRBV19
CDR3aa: CASRYLAGGRGAGELFF

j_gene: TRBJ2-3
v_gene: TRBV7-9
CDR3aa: CASSPPGGGVVTDTQYF

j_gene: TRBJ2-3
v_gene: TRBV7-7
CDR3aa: CASSLSPGAPDTQYF

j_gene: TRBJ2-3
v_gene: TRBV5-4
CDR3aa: CASSLWEGTDTQYF

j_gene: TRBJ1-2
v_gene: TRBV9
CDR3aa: CASSDQGWGYTF

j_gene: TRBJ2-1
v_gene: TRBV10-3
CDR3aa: CAISASGRDNEQFF

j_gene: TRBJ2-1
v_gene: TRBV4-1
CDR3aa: CASSQITSNNEQFF

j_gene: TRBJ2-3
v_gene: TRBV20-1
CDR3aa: CSASGGGQSTDTQYF

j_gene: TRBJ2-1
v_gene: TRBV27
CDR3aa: CASSVLAGGANEQFF

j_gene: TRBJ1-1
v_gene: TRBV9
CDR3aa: CASSPRTGLNTEAFF

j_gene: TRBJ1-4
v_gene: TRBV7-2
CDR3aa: CASSRGQNEKLFF

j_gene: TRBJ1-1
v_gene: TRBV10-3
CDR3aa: CAISERQTDTEAFF

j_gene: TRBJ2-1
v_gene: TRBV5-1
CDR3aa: CASSLEGADAYNEQFF

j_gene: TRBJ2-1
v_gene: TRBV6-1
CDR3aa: CASSEFWPSGPEGNEQFF

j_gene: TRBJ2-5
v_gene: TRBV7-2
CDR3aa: CASSSISRLAGEETQYF

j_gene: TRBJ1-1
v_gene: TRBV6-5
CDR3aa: CASTLLTGGTEAFF

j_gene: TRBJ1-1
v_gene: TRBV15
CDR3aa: CATSKPSALNTEAFF

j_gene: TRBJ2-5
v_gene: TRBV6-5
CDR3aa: CASSYWSGGPQETQYF

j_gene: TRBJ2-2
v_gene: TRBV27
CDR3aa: CAIARDRENTGELFF

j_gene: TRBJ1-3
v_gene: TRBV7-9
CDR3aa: CASSFPGTGDMSGNTIYF

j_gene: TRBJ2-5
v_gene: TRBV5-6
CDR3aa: CASSLSSGRARETQYF

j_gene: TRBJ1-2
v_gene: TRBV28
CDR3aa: CASSLPHSGQRNYGYTF

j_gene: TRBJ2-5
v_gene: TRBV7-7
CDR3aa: CASGAGLAGSQETQYF

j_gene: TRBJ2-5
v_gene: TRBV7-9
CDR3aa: CASSPRGPETQYF

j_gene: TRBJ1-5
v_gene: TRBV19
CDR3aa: CASSGQGAGSNQPQHF

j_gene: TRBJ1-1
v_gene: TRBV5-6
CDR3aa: CASSLVRQGVMRTEAFF

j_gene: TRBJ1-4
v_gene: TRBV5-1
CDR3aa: CASSLRTGLEKLFF

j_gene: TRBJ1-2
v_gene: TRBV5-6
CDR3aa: CASSRGQGVDGYTF

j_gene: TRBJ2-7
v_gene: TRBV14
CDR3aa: CASSQAGTGGEQYF

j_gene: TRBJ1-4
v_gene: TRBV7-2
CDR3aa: CASSAAPGGEKLFF

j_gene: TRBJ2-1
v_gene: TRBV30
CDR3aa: CAWRGLSSYNEQFF